The entry below gives a single T cell receptor beta chain sequence along with its context. This sample was included in a study of T-cell reconstitution after alpha-beta-depleted transplantation in children. Library preparation (for TCRbeta) was performed with unique molecular identifiers. TCRdb re-derived calls from the PCR reads in MiXCR, one entry per CDR3 protein. Of about 540,000 distinct CDR3 sequences listed, around 20% are singletons. The J segment lost 6 bases and the V segment lost 4 bases, leaving 11 bases of the junction unmatched. CDR1 is MGHRA, CDR2 YSYEKL, per germline. CDR3 length equals 18 residues.

This specimen consisted of PBMCs from the stem cell graft donor, obtained from the stem cell graft. The sequence derives from a human donor who donated a stem cell graft to a child with acute lymphoblastic leukemia. The genes are TRBV4-1 and TRBJ2-1; 14 bases map to TRBD2. The CDR3 bases are TGCGCCAGCAGCCTCTCTAAGGGACTAGCGGGAGTTGGCAATGAGCAGTTCTTC. Translation gives CASSLSKGLAGVGNEQFF.